This is a list of T cell receptor beta chains from one sample in a study of blood T cell repertoires in COVID-19. The data were produced by immunoSEQ multiplex PCR, yet TCRdb's version contains in-frame clones alone and is incomplete. The table has 180,000 or so clones, around 91% seen once. Material: PBMCs or T cells enriched from blood (not recorded which). The receptors here all came from a woman younger than 30 who had recovered from COVID-19. CDR3s include the opening cysteine and the closing phenylalanine or tryptophan. Each record gives: clone size, D gene, V gene, J gene, CDR3 DNA, CDR3 protein. D genes are given only for firm matches. The size field is filled for only some rows; it gives once, few, many or a size class.

clone size: -; D gene: -; V gene: TRBV28; J gene: TRBJ1-4; CDR3 DNA: TGTGCCAGCATCTCGGTCCTAAATGAAAAACTGTTTTTT; CDR3 protein: CASISVLNEKLFF
clone size: -; D gene: TRBD2; V gene: TRBV4-2; J gene: TRBJ2-1; CDR3 DNA: TGTGCCAGCAGCGTCCAACGGCAGCCTTCCCTAGCGCGGGGGTACAATGAGCAGTTCTTC; CDR3 protein: CASSVQRQPSLARGYNEQFF
clone size: -; D gene: -; V gene: TRBV10-3; J gene: TRBJ2-7; CDR3 DNA: TGTGCCATCAGGGACGGGGAGGGGGGCTACGAGCAGTACTTC; CDR3 protein: CAIRDGEGGYEQYF
clone size: -; D gene: TRBD1; V gene: TRBV2; J gene: TRBJ1-5; CDR3 DNA: TGTGCCAGCGGATATGAAGGGACAGGTCGAGGCAATCAGCCCCAGCATTTT; CDR3 protein: CASGYEGTGRGNQPQHF
clone size: -; D gene: TRBD2; V gene: TRBV5-4; J gene: TRBJ2-7; CDR3 DNA: TGTGCCAGCAGCGGGACTAGCGGCCAAACAAGGGAGCAGTACTTC; CDR3 protein: CASSGTSGQTREQYF
clone size: -; D gene: TRBD2; V gene: TRBV11-2; J gene: TRBJ2-2; CDR3 DNA: TGTGCCAGCAGGCCGGGACTAGCGGGACCAGGGGAGCTGTTTTTT; CDR3 protein: CASRPGLAGPGELFF
clone size: -; D gene: TRBD2; V gene: TRBV27; J gene: TRBJ2-5; CDR3 DNA: TGTGCCGCGGGGGGTCTAGAGACCCAGTACTTC; CDR3 protein: CAAGGLETQYF
clone size: -; D gene: TRBD1; V gene: TRBV6-5; J gene: TRBJ2-1; CDR3 DNA: TGTGCCAGCAGTTTGACAGGGGGCGAGCCATACAATGAGCAGTTCTTC; CDR3 protein: CASSLTGGEPYNEQFF
clone size: -; D gene: TRBD2; V gene: TRBV27; J gene: TRBJ2-3; CDR3 DNA: TGTGCCAGCAGTTTATCGGGTAGCGGGAGGGCAGAGACGCAGTATTTT; CDR3 protein: CASSLSGSGRAETQYF
clone size: -; D gene: TRBD1; V gene: TRBV29-1; J gene: TRBJ1-2; CDR3 DNA: TGCAGCGTTGAAGAGGCGGAGGGGGCGGCCTATGGCTACACCTTC; CDR3 protein: CSVEEAEGAAYGYTF
clone size: few; D gene: TRBD2; V gene: TRBV6-4; J gene: TRBJ2-2; CDR3 DNA: TGTGCCAGCAGTCCGACTAGCGGGAACACCGGGGAGCTGTTTTTT; CDR3 protein: CASSPTSGNTGELFF
clone size: -; D gene: -; V gene: TRBV4-2; J gene: TRBJ2-1; CDR3 DNA: TGTGCCAGCAGCCAAGCTGGTGGAGGGAGGGGGGTTCATGAGCAGTTCTTC; CDR3 protein: CASSQAGGGRGVHEQFF
clone size: -; D gene: TRBD2; V gene: TRBV19; J gene: TRBJ2-5; CDR3 DNA: TGTGCCAGTAGTATTAAGGGAGGGGTCGAGACCCAGTACTTC; CDR3 protein: CASSIKGGVETQYF
clone size: -; D gene: -; V gene: TRBV30; J gene: TRBJ2-7; CDR3 DNA: TGTGCCTGGAGTGAAGGGGGGGGAGATCAGTACTTC; CDR3 protein: CAWSEGGGDQYF
clone size: -; D gene: -; V gene: TRBV12-5; J gene: TRBJ2-3; CDR3 DNA: TGTGCTAGTGGGCTTACGGGAGATGGCACAGATACGCAGTATTTT; CDR3 protein: CASGLTGDGTDTQYF
clone size: -; D gene: -; V gene: TRBV7-9; J gene: TRBJ2-6; CDR3 DNA: TGTGCCAGCAGCTTAGGGTTCGCTGCAGGGCCCTCTGGGGCCAACGTCCTGACTTTC; CDR3 protein: CASSLGFAAGPSGANVLTF
clone size: -; D gene: -; V gene: TRBV6-5; J gene: TRBJ2-7; CDR3 DNA: TGTGCCAGCAGTTTAACTAGCAGCTACGAGCAGTACTTC; CDR3 protein: CASSLTSSYEQYF
clone size: -; D gene: TRBD2; V gene: TRBV4-3; J gene: TRBJ2-4; CDR3 DNA: TGCGCCAGCAGCCAAGATGGAGGACTAGCGGGGGAAAACATTCAGTACTTC; CDR3 protein: CASSQDGGLAGENIQYF
clone size: -; D gene: -; V gene: TRBV12-3/TRBV12-4; J gene: TRBJ1-5; CDR3 DNA: TGTGCCAGCACCGCGAGTCCCAATCAGCCCCAGCATTTT; CDR3 protein: CASTASPNQPQHF
clone size: few; D gene: -; V gene: TRBV3-1/TRBV3-2; J gene: TRBJ2-7; CDR3 DNA: TGTGCCAGCAGCCAAGACCGGGACACCTACGAGCAGTACTTC; CDR3 protein: CASSQDRDTYEQYF
clone size: few; D gene: -; V gene: TRBV6-5; J gene: TRBJ2-3; CDR3 DNA: TGTGCCAGCAGACAGGGATGGGTGGCAGATACGCAGTATTTT; CDR3 protein: CASRQGWVADTQYF